Given below is one T cell receptor beta chain in context. Genomic DNA (about 2.2 micrograms) was obtained from cryopreserved PBMCs for construction of TCR beta libraries. The CDR3 is 13 amino acids. CDR1 is SNHLY, CDR2 FYNNEI, per germline. The V end was cut by 3 bases, the J end by 4 bases, with 6 bases between. This specimen belongs to a study of cytotoxic CD8 clonotypes in ibrutinib-treated CLL. The data were produced by immunoSEQ multiplex PCR, yet TCRdb's version contains in-frame clones alone and is incomplete. The table shows about 50,000 clones, with about 50% occurring only once. This TCR was sampled from a human donor with chronic lymphocytic leukemia. The J gene is TRBJ2-2, the V gene TRBV2; D is uncertain. Specimen: PBMCs, collected after 24 months of ibrutinib treatment. CDR3 nucleotide sequence: TGTGCCAGCAGTGAGGTGGTCACCGGGGAGCTGTTTTTT. Translation: CASSEVVTGELFF.